A few counts support the clone carrying this T cell receptor (beta chain). Its antigen is unidentified. The source of the sample is a study of T cell repertoires in cytomegalovirus infection. TCRdb used MiXCR to reprocess the reads, holding one entry per CDR3 protein. Of approximately 260,000 distinct CDR3 sequences listed, approximately 17% are singletons. Study results and caveats: Clonotypes of TCR beta that were HLA-C-restricted and CMV-specific dominated the ex vivo response.

The ends were cut back, 2 bases at V and 3 bases at J, with 14 bases in the middle. This CDR3 has 15 residues. The V gene's germline CDR1 is SGHRS and CDR2 YFSETQ. The sequence was obtained from a human donor in good health (CMV status not recorded). Some clones in this sample may be carry-over from other donors' samples. J is TRBJ2-5 and V is TRBV5-1, with unresolved D. Sequenced input: CD8+ T cells from PBMCs. DNA for the CDR3: TGCGCCAGCAGCTTCGGTCGGCTAACAGAAGAGACCCAGTACTTC. Residues: CASSFGRLTEETQYF.